This TCR beta chain comes out of a study of blood T cells in healthy people across ages. Primers used in a second PCR of about 7 to 11 cycles were a sample-barcoded 5' primer and a J-beta primer mix. Each CDR3 protein gets one entry after TCRdb re-called the 5' RACE reads with MiXCR. The table shows approximately 780,000 distinct CDR3 sequences, with around 25% occurring only once. The CDR3 totals 14 residues. Trimming took off 3 bases at V and 4 bases at J, with 9 bases between the two ends. Germline loops: CDR1 SEHNR, CDR2 FQNEAQ (reference sequence). This clonotype was seen more than once but under ten times. Investigators took 8.5 to 10 milliliters of peripheral blood from every donor. This sample was also put to use in a study of T cells of mothers and their children.

The origin of this receptor is a boy between 10 and 17 years old in good health. The J gene is TRBJ1-4, the V gene TRBV7-9, with D unclear. Material for sequencing was blood. The chain's CDR3 is CASSFNSLNEKLFF. CDR3 nucleotides: TGTGCCAGCAGCTTCAACAGCCTTAATGAAAAACTGTTTTTT.